What follows are 13 T cell receptor beta chains derived from one specimen sequenced in a study of T cell changes during pregnancy in multiple sclerosis. Data came from immunoSEQ multiplex PCR; TCRdb stores just in-frame clones and leaves some out. Of about 16,000 clones in the sample, roughly 96% were seen once. This material consisted of peripheral blood, taken in the third trimester of pregnancy. Receptor source: a female donor with multiple sclerosis, enrolled in a pregnancy study.

The chain has TRBV28 and TRBJ2-1; 10 nucleotides agree with TRBD1. This CDR3 spans 15 amino acids. Germline CDR1 and CDR2: MDHEN and SYDVKM. With V trimmed by 7 bases and J by 8 bases, 11 bases remained unmatched. CDR3: CASIQLGQGLDEQFF. DNA for the CDR3: TGTGCCAGCATCCAGTTGGGACAGGGGTTGGATGAGCAGTTCTTC.

The rearrangement links TRBV27 to TRBJ2-7; D gene uncertain. In germline, CDR1 is MNHEY, CDR2 SMNVEV (reference sequence). The CDR3 is made up of 13 amino acids. The ends were cut back, 5 bases at V and 5 bases at J, with 13 bases in the middle. CDR3 region: CASSPPYAHEQYF. The CDR3 nucleotides read TGTGCCAGCAGTCCCCCCTACGCTCACGAGCAGTACTTC.

The chain combines TRBV27 with TRBJ2-7; D gene uncertain. The V and J ends lost 5 bases and 3 bases respectively, with 20 bases between them. The CDR3 is made up of 16 amino acids. In germline, CDR1 is MNHEY, CDR2 SMNVEV (reference sequence). The CDR3 protein is CASSQFIGTAIYEQYF. The CDR3 region has the DNA TGTGCCAGCAGTCAGTTTATAGGTACAGCTATCTACGAGCAGTACTTC.

The V call is TRBV27, the J call TRBJ2-7; 7 bases align to TRBD1. The CDR3 runs 15 residues. The junction had 11 bases not matched to a gene; V was cut back by 7 bases and J by 2 bases. Germline lookup yields CDR1 MNHEY and CDR2 SMNVEV (reference sequence). The CDR3 region is CASMGARQGAYEQYF. The CDR3, as DNA: TGTGCCAGCATGGGTGCAAGACAGGGCGCCTACGAGCAGTACTTC.

CDR3 amino acids: CASSPKLGRQETQYF. CDR3 nucleotide sequence: TGCGCCAGCAGCCCAAAACTGGGCAGGCAAGAGACCCAGTACTTC. The genes are TRBV5-1 and TRBJ2-5, with D unresolved. The CDR3 runs to 15 residues. Per the germline V gene, CDR1 is SGHRS and CDR2 is YFSETQ. V was cut by 4 bases and J by 2 bases, with 15 bases left in between.

The CDR3 reads CASRDSGGADTQYF. CDR3 DNA sequence: TGTGCCAGCAGGGATAGCGGGGGGGCAGATACGCAGTATTTT. The genes are TRBV13 and TRBJ2-3; 11 nucleotides line up with TRBD2. CDR1 is PRHDT and CDR2 is FYEKMQ in the germline V gene (reference sequence). Trimming took 6 bases from V and 4 from J; bases not matched to a gene: 3. The CDR3 is 14 residues long.

V gene TRBV10-2 combines with J gene TRBJ2-7, with 12 bases lining up with TRBD2. Germline CDR1 is WSHSY and CDR2 is SAAADI. J lost 5 bases, V lost 8 bases, and 7 bases had no gene match. The CDR3 extends over 14 amino acids. CDR3 coding DNA: TGCGCCAGCCGACTAGCGGGAGCTGTACACGAGCAGTACTTC. This translates into CASRLAGAVHEQYF.

This clone was seen just once. V and J are TRBV29-1 and TRBJ2-5; D is perhaps TRBD2 (6 bases). Germline values: CDR1 SQVTM, CDR2 ANQGSEA. The CDR3 sequence is 14 residues long. Trimming shortened V by 3 bases and J by 2 bases, and 13 bases separated the two germline ends. The CDR3 is CSVEAWDFQETQYF. The CDR3 coding sequence is TGCAGCGTTGAGGCCTGGGACTTTCAAGAGACCCAGTACTTC.

The chain employs TRBV6-5 and TRBJ2-7, with TRBD1 matching 7 bases. With 6 bases clipped from V and 4 bases from J, the junction kept 9 bases outside the gene matches. This CDR3 has 14 residues. CDR1 is MNHEY, CDR2 SVGAGI, per germline. The DNA of the CDR3 is TGTGCCAGCAGGCGTACAGGGGCGCGGTACGAGCAGTACTTC. Translating gives CASRRTGARYEQYF.

The V gene is TRBV19, the J gene TRBJ1-6; TRBD1 might be the D (5 bases). The germline V and J ends were trimmed by 6 bases and 7 bases, with 13 bases remaining between them. There are 14 residues in the CDR3. CDR1 and CDR2 from the germline V gene are LNHDA and SQIVND (reference sequence). CDR3 DNA: TGTGCCAGTAGAATCGTGCAGGGAAATTCACCCCTCCACTTT. The encoded protein is CASRIVQGNSPLHF.

The rearrangement uses TRBV7-3 and TRBJ2-3; 11 positions agree with TRBD2. The CDR3 extends over 17 amino acids. The V gene end was trimmed by 5 bases and the J gene end by 2 bases; junction bases not matched to a gene: 9. Germline V gives CDR1 SGHTA, CDR2 FQGTGA. The CDR3 DNA sequence: TGTGCCAGCAGCCCTACCGGGACTAGCGGACCCACAGATACGCAGTATTTT. It is translated as CASSPTGTSGPTDTQYF.

The chain carries TRBV18 and TRBJ1-1; unclear D gene. This CDR3 has 13 residues. Trimming left V 3 bases short and J 4 bases short, with 9 bases between. CDR1 is KGHSH, CDR2 LQKENI, per germline. This CDR3 reads CASSPLISTEAFF. The CDR3 coding sequence is TGTGCCAGCTCACCTCTGATCAGCACTGAAGCTTTCTTT. Full variable domain (rest looked up from reference TRBV18 and TRBJ1-1): NAGVMQNPRHLVRRRGQEARLRCSPMKGHSHVYWYRQLPEEGLKFMVYLQKENIIDESGMPKERFSAEFPKEGPSILRIQQVVRGDSAAYFCASSPLISTEAFFGQGTRLTVV.

The genes are TRBV4-3 and TRBJ2-5, with 10 bases fitting TRBD1. Germline values: CDR1 LGHNA, CDR2 YSLEER. Unmatched junction bases numbered 6, after V lost 1 base and J lost 1 base. This CDR3 has 17 residues. In DNA form, the CDR3 reads TGCGCCAGCAGCCAAGTTGGGACAGGGGTGCGCCAAGAGACCCAGTACTTC. Translated: CASSQVGTGVRQETQYF.